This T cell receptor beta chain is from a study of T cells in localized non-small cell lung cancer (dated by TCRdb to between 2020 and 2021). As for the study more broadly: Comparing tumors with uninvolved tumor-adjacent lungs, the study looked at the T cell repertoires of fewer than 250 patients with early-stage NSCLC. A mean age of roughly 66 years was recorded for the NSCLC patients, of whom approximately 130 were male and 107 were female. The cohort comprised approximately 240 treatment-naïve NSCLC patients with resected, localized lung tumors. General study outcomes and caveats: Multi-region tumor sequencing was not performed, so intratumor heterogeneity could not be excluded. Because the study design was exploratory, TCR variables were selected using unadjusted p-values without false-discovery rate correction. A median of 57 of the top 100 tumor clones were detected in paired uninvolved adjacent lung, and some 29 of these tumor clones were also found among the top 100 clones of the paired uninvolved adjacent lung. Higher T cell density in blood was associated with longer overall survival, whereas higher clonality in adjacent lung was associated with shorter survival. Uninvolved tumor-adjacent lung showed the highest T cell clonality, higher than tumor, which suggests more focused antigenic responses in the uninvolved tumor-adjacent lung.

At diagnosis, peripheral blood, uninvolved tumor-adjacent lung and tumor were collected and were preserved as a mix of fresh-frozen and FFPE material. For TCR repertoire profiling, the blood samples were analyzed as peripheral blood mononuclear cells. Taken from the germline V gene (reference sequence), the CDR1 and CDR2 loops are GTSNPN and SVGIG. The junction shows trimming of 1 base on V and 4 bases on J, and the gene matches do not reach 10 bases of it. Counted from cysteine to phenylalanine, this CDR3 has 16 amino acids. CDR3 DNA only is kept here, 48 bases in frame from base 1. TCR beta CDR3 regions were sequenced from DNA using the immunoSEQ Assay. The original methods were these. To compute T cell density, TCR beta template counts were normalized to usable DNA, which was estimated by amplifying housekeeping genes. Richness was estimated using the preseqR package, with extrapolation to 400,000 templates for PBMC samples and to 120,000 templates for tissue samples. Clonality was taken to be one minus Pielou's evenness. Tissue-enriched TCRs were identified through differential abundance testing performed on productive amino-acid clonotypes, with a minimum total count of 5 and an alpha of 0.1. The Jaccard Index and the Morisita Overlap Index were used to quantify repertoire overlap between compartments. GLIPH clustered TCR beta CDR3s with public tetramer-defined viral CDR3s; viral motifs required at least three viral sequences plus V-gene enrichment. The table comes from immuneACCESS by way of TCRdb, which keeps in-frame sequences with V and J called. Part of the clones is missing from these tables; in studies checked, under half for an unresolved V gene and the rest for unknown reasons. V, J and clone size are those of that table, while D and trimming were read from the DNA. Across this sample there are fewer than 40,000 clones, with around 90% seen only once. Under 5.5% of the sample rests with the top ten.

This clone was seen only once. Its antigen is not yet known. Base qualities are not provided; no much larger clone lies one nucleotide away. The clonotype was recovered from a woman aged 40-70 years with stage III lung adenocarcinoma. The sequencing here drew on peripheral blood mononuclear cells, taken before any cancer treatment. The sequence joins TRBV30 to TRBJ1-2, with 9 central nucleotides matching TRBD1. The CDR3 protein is CAWSEGQGLAGYGYTF. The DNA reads TGTGCCTGGAGTGAGGGACAGGGATTAGCAGGCTATGGCTACACCTTC.